This entry is about one T cell receptor beta chain. These data belong to a study of blood T cells in healthy people across ages. J gave up 2 bases and V 3 bases, and 5 bases lay outside the gene matches. This CDR3 region has 16 residues. Through a sample-barcoded 5' primer and a J-beta primer mix, a second PCR was run for roughly 6 to 12 cycles. TCRdb processed the 5' RACE reads anew with MiXCR; each CDR3 protein has one entry. In the table there are 1.5 million to 2 million distinct CDR3 sequences, around 40% of which are singletons. The chain has TRBV12-3 or TRBV12-4 and TRBJ2-3; 10 bases are shared with TRBD2. Source material: blood. The receptor comes from a human donor in good health. In nucleotides, the CDR3 is TGTGCCAGCAGTTTCTCTACTAGCGGGGACACAGATACGCAGTATTTT. It specifies CASSFSTSGDTDTQYF.